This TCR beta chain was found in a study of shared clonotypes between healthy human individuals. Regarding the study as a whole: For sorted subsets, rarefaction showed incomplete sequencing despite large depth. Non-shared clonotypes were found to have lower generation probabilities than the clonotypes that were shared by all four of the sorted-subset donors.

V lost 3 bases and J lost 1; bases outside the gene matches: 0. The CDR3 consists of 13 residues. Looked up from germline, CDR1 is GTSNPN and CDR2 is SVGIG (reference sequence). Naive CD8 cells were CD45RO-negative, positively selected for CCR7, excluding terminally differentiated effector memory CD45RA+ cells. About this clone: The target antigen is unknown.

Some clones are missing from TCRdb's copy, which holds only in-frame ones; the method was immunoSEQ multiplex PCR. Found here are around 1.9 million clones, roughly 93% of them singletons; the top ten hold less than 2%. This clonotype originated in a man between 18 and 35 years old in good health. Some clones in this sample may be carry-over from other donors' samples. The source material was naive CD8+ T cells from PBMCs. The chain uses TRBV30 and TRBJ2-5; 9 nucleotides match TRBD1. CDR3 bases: TGTGCCTGGAGGACAGGGGGCCAAGAGACCCAGTACTTC. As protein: CAWRTGGQETQYF.